The 15 T cell receptor beta chains in this list originate from one sample, sequenced in a study of OX40 agonist ivuxolimab in advanced cancers. Profiling relied on immunoSEQ multiplex PCR, and the TCRdb table lists in-frame clones only, not all of them. There are roughly 49,000 clones in the sample; 88% occur only once, and approximately 3.8% lies in the top ten. This specimen consisted of CD4+ or CD8+ T cells sorted from blood, obtained in a trial of the OX40 agonist ivuxolimab. The receptors were sampled from an adult with an advanced solid tumor such as melanoma, head and neck, liver or kidney cancer.

The gene calls are TRBV6-5 and TRBJ2-3, with D unclear. From germline, CDR1 is MNHEY and CDR2 SVGAGI. The CDR3 is 15 residues long. The V end was cut by 7 bases, the J end by 2 bases, with 16 bases between. The CDR3 nucleotides read TGTGCCAGCATCGACTTAGCCGGATCCACAGATACGCAGTATTTT. Translating it yields CASIDLAGSTDTQYF.

The chain joins TRBV6-5 to TRBJ1-2, with 8 bases aligning to TRBD1. CDR1 and CDR2 (germline): MNHEY, SVGAGI. This CDR3 comprises 13 residues. The J segment lost 6 bases and the V segment lost 7 bases, leaving 7 bases of the junction unmatched. The CDR3 coding sequence is TGTGCCAGCAAGGACAGGGATAAGGATGGCTACACCTTC. It encodes CASKDRDKDGYTF.

The chain is built from TRBV10-3 and TRBJ1-3; 7 bases map to TRBD1. Unmatched junction bases numbered 6, after V lost 4 bases and J lost 0 bases. The CDR3 covers 16 residues. Germline CDR1 is ENHRY and CDR2 is SYGVKD. The CDR3 DNA sequence: TGTGCCATCAGTGGCCCAGGACAGGCCTCTGGAAACACCATATATTTT. It encodes CAISGPGQASGNTIYF.

This clone was observed a few times. The genes are TRBV6-5 and TRBJ2-7; D is perhaps TRBD2 (5 bases). Trimming took 0 bases from V and 3 from J, leaving 12 bases between them. The germline CDR1 and CDR2 sequences are MNHEY and SVGAGI. CDR3 size: 15 residues. The CDR3 sequence: CASSYSRAQNYEQYF. CDR3 DNA: TGTGCCAGCAGTTACTCGAGGGCCCAGAACTACGAGCAGTACTTC.

The chain carries TRBV11-2 and TRBJ2-7, with D uncertain. Per germline, CDR1 SGHAT and CDR2 FQNNGV. This CDR3 has 9 residues. The CDR3 sequence is CARSAEQYF. Written as DNA, the CDR3 is TGTGCAAGGTCCGCGGAGCAGTACTTC.

The V gene is TRBV7-6, the J gene TRBJ2-1; the match to TRBD2 covers 10 bases. There are 16 residues in the CDR3. Germline V lookup: CDR1 SGHVS, CDR2 FNYEAQ. V lost 3 bases to trimming and J lost 9 bases; unmatched junction nucleotides: 11. The CDR3 DNA is TGTGCCAGCAGCTTCCGGAGCGGGAGGGCCCTCAGTGAGCAGTTCTTC. Residues: CASSFRSGRALSEQFF. Full variable domain (outside the CDR3, taken from reference TRBV7-6 and TRBJ2-1): GAGVSQSPRYKVTKRGQDVALRCDPISGHVSLYWYRQALGQGPEFLTYFNYEAQQDKSGLPNDRFSAERPEGSISTLTIQRTEQRDSAMYRCASSFRSGRALSEQFFGPGTRLTVL.

The chain's CDR3 is CSVARGQDSYEQYF. DNA of the CDR3: TGCAGCGTCGCTCGGGGACAGGACTCCTACGAGCAGTACTTC. The rearrangement links TRBV29-1 to TRBJ2-7, with 8 bases aligning to TRBD1. The V and J ends lost 6 bases and 0 bases, in that order; junction bases with no gene match: 7. This CDR3 has 14 amino acids. Germline CDR1 reads SQVTM; CDR2 reads ANQGSEA.

The V gene is TRBV28, the J gene TRBJ2-7; TRBD1 aligns across 9 bases. V lost 6 bases to trimming and J lost 3 bases; unmatched junction nucleotides: 9. CDR1 and CDR2 (germline): MDHEN, SYDVKM. The CDR3 spans 15 residues. The CDR3 DNA reads as TGTGCCAGCAGAAGACCGGGACAGGGTGTCTACGAGCAGTACTTC. It encodes CASRRPGQGVYEQYF.

In DNA, the CDR3 is TGTGCCAGCTCCCGGGACATCTCCTACGAGCAGTACTTC. Translation: CASSRDISYEQYF. J is TRBJ2-7 and V is TRBV27, with D perhaps TRBD1 (6 bases). This CDR3 comprises 13 residues. The V gene's germline CDR1 is MNHEY and CDR2 SMNVEV (reference sequence). V lost 8 bases and J 0 bases, leaving 11 bases between the germline ends.

This clone has a single count. Written as DNA, the CDR3 is TGTGCCAGCAGTTTACGTCTCAATGAGCAGTTCTTC. Protein: CASSLRLNEQFF. The V gene is TRBV28, the J gene TRBJ2-1; the D is unclear. CDR3 length: 12 residues. CDR1 and CDR2 from the germline V gene are MDHEN and SYDVKM. V was cut by 2 bases and J by 6 bases, with 5 bases left in between.

The chain joins TRBV15 to TRBJ1-4, with 7 positions matching TRBD1. The CDR3 consists of 17 residues. CDR1 is LNHNV, CDR2 YYDKDF, per germline (reference sequence). The V segment lost 0 bases and the J segment 8 bases; nucleotides outside the gene matches: 12. For the CDR3, the DNA is TGTGCCACCAGCAGAGATTTGTGGGACAGCCTCCCCGAAAAACTGTTTTTT. Amino acids: CATSRDLWDSLPEKLFF.

In its sample, this clone was seen a few times. The V call is TRBV2, the J call TRBJ2-5; 10 bases match TRBD2. Germline CDR1 SNHLY, CDR2 FYNNEI. The V segment lost 4 bases and the J segment 4 bases; nucleotides outside the gene matches: 6. The CDR3 is 15 residues long. CDR3 region: CASSAQGTSAETQYF. DNA of the CDR3: TGTGCCAGCAGTGCCCAAGGGACTAGCGCAGAGACCCAGTACTTC.

The chain has TRBV28 and TRBJ1-2; 7 bases fit TRBD1. Germline V gene data show CDR1 as MDHEN and CDR2 as SYDVKM. V shed 8 bases, J shed 8 bases, and the junction held 11 bases outside the gene matches. The CDR3 runs 13 residues. The chain's CDR3 is CASSVQGSWGYTF. CDR3 nucleotide sequence: TGTGCCAGCTCCGTACAGGGGTCTTGGGGCTACACCTTC.

V and J are TRBV7-3 and TRBJ1-2, with 7 bases matching TRBD1. Germline V gives CDR1 SGHTA, CDR2 FQGTGA. Unmatched junction bases numbered 8, after V lost 7 bases and J lost 3 bases. The CDR3 extends over 14 amino acids. CDR3 nucleotide sequence: TGTGCCAGCATGCGCCCCGGGACAGACTATGGCTACACCTTC. Its translation is CASMRPGTDYGYTF.

V is TRBV10-3 and J is TRBJ1-1, with 8 bases lining up with TRBD1. This CDR3 has 15 amino acids. Germline lookup yields CDR1 ENHRY and CDR2 SYGVKD. The J segment lost 1 base and the V segment lost 6 bases, leaving 7 bases of the junction unmatched. CDR3 in DNA: TGTGCCATCAGAGGACAGGGTCAGGGGAACACTGAAGCTTTCTTT. It specifies CAIRGQGQGNTEAFF.